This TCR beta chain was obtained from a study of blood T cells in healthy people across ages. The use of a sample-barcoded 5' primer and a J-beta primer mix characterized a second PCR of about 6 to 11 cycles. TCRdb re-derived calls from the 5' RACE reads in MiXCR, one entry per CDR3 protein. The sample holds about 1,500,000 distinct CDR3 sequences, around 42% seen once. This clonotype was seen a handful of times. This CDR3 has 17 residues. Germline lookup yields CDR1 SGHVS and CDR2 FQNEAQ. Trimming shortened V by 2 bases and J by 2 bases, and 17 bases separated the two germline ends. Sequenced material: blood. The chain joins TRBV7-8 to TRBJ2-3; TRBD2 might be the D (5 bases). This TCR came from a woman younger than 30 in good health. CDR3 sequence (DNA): TGTGCCAGCAGCTTAATGATTCTGGAGGCCTACACAGATACGCAGTATTTT. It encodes CASSLMILEAYTDTQYF.